Listed here are 20 T cell receptor beta chains from one sample, sequenced in a study of T cell responses to AZD1222 COVID-19 vaccine. Using immunoSEQ multiplex PCR, the repertoire was profiled, and TCRdb retains in-frame clones only, with some absent. In the table there are 90,000 or so clones, around 89% of which are singletons. The input for sequencing was peripheral blood, taken 28 days after the second AZD1222 dose. The origin of the receptors is an adult who received the AZD1222 COVID-19 vaccine.

The chain is built from TRBV7-9 and TRBJ1-3; TRBD1 is a possible D gene (5 bases). Germline V gene data show CDR1 as SEHNR and CDR2 as FQNEAQ (reference sequence). The CDR3 extends over 18 amino acids. Between the trimmed V and J ends, which lost 5 bases and 3 bases, there was a span of 23 bases. The CDR3 spells CASSQTYQGRLGGNTIYF. CDR3 in DNA: TGTGCCAGCAGCCAAACATACCAGGGTCGGCTTGGTGGAAACACCATATATTTT.

The chain carries TRBV9 and TRBJ1-2, with 7 positions matching TRBD1. The J segment lost 2 bases and the V segment lost 4 bases, leaving 8 bases of the junction unmatched. This CDR3 is built from 15 residues. In germline, CDR1 is SGDLS, CDR2 YYNGEE. As DNA, the CDR3 is TGTGCCAGCAGCACCCTAGGGGGCAGAAACTATGGCTACACCTTC. Its protein is CASSTLGGRNYGYTF. The entire variable domain, with the rest obtained from reference TRBV9 and TRBJ1-2, is as follows: DSGVTQTPKHLITATGQRVTLRCSPRSGDLSVYWYQQSLDQGLQFLIQYYNGEERAKGNILERFSAQQFPDLHSELNLSSLELGDSALYFCASSTLGGRNYGYTFGSGTRLTVV.

The chain has TRBV7-3 and TRBJ2-3; D may be TRBD1 (6 bases). This CDR3 is 15 amino acids long. V lost 8 bases, J lost 0 bases, and 15 bases lay in between. Germline values: CDR1 SGHTA, CDR2 FQGTGA. The CDR3 nucleotides read TGTGCCAGCTCTCGGGGACACCTCAGCACAGATACGCAGTATTTT. This sequence encodes CASSRGHLSTDTQYF.

V gene TRBV5-1 combines with J gene TRBJ1-2; no definite D call. This CDR3 is 13 amino acids long. V lost 0 bases and J 7 bases, leaving 10 bases between the germline ends. Germline V CDR1 and CDR2: SGHRS, YFSETQ. CDR3 residues: CASSLAGIGGYTF. The CDR3 DNA follows: TGCGCCAGCAGCTTGGCGGGCATTGGTGGCTACACCTTC.

This chain uses TRBV4-2 with TRBJ2-3; 9 nucleotides agree with TRBD1. V shed 3 bases and J 4 bases; nucleotides not matched to a gene: 14. Germline CDR1 is LGHNA and CDR2 is YNFKEQ. The CDR3 runs to 18 residues. CDR3 region: CASSHPVPGQGGADTQYF. The CDR3 DNA is TGTGCCAGCAGCCACCCCGTTCCGGGACAGGGAGGGGCAGATACGCAGTATTTT.

The chain uses TRBV5-1 and TRBJ2-3; D tentatively reads TRBD1 or TRBD2 (6 bases each). The V end was cut by 2 bases, the J end by 0 bases, with 13 bases between. CDR3 length: 16 amino acids. In germline, CDR1 is SGHRS, CDR2 YFSETQ. The CDR3 protein is CASSFGSTGSTDTQYF. The DNA for the CDR3 is TGCGCCAGCAGCTTCGGGAGTACAGGGAGCACAGATACGCAGTATTTT.

A few counts support this clone. Other DNA sequences in the sample encode the same CDR3. This CDR3 is CASSPSSGNTIYF. The DNA of the CDR3 is TGTGCCAGCTCTCCAAGTAGTGGAAACACCATATATTTT. The chain recombines TRBV18 with TRBJ1-3; no reliable D call. The V end lost 6 bases, the J end lost 3 bases, and 9 bases lay between the germline ends. Germline CDR1 KGHSH, CDR2 LQKENI. The CDR3 has 13 residues. Looking up the rest from reference TRBV18 and TRBJ1-3 gives the full variable domain: NAGVMQNPRHLVRRRGQEARLRCSPMKGHSHVYWYRQLPEEGLKFMVYLQKENIIDESGMPKERFSAEFPKEGPSILRIQQVVRGDSAAYFCASSPSSGNTIYFGEGSWLTVV.

The chain couples TRBV5-1 to TRBJ2-7, with D perhaps TRBD1 or TRBD2 (5 bases each). The CDR3 runs 14 residues. CDR1 is SGHRS and CDR2 is YFSETQ in the germline V gene. V lost 3 bases to trimming and J lost 5 bases, with 15 bases between them. CDR3 protein: CASSSGRPGNEQYF. DNA for the CDR3: TGCGCCAGCAGCTCGGGACGGCCAGGGAACGAGCAGTACTTC.

The CDR3 protein is CASSYRGGTEAFF. Here the CDR3 DNA reads TGTGCCAGCAGTTACAGAGGGGGCACTGAAGCTTTCTTT. The rearrangement uses TRBV6-5 and TRBJ1-1; the D gene is possibly TRBD1 (6 bases). Germline CDR1 is MNHEY and CDR2 is SVGAGI. Trimming shortened V by 2 bases and J by 4 bases, and 8 bases separated the two germline ends. This CDR3 is built from 13 residues.

The J gene is TRBJ1-4, the V gene TRBV28; D is possibly TRBD1 (5 bases). V was trimmed by 8 bases and J by 7 bases, leaving 11 bases between them. Germline loops: CDR1 MDHEN, CDR2 SYDVKM. The CDR3 is 12 residues long. CDR3 loop: CASRLGGEKLFF. As DNA, the CDR3 is TGTGCCAGCCGACTGGGGGGTGAAAAACTGTTTTTT.

This sequence joins TRBV30 and TRBJ1-1; D is perhaps TRBD1 (5 bases). Per germline, CDR1 GTSNPN and CDR2 SVGIG (reference sequence). The V and J ends lost 2 bases and 1 base respectively, with 14 bases between them. There are 15 residues in the CDR3. The CDR3 region has the DNA TGTGCCTGGAGTATAGGGTCGAGGGGGAACACTGAAGCTTTCTTT. It codes for CAWSIGSRGNTEAFF. Full variable domain (remainder filled in from reference TRBV30 and TRBJ1-1): SQTIHQWPATLVQPVGSPLSLECTVEGTSNPNLYWYRQAAGRGLQLLFYSVGIGQISSEVPQNLSASRPQDRQFILSSKKLLLSDSGFYLCAWSIGSRGNTEAFFGQGTRLTVV.

V usage is TRBV9 and J usage is TRBJ2-7; 7 bases are a match to TRBD2. Germline CDR1 SGDLS, CDR2 YYNGEE. V lost 0 bases, J lost 7 bases, and 7 bases stayed unmatched. There are 14 residues in the CDR3. The CDR3 reads CASSVAGASGEQYF. DNA for the CDR3: TGTGCCAGCAGCGTAGCCGGAGCTAGCGGAGAGCAGTACTTC.

Concerning this clone itself: The same CDR3 can be traced to other DNA sequences in this sample. The V and J genes are TRBV5-1 and TRBJ1-3; D not resolved. The CDR3 totals 15 residues. V lost 0 bases to trimming and J lost 2 bases, with 9 bases between them. Germline loops: CDR1 SGHRS, CDR2 YFSETQ. CDR3 coding DNA: TGCGCCAGCAGCTTGGGCTCAGGCGCTGGAAACACCATATATTTT. Amino acid sequence: CASSLGSGAGNTIYF.

The J gene is TRBJ2-7, the V gene TRBV15; D possibly uses TRBD1 or TRBD2 (5 bases each). The CDR3 extends over 14 amino acids. Germline CDR1 reads LNHNV; CDR2 reads YYDKDF (reference sequence). Between the trimmed V and J ends, which lost 3 bases and 2 bases, there was a span of 11 bases. Here the CDR3 reads CATSSRDEAYEQYF. CDR3 coding DNA: TGTGCCACCAGCAGCCGGGACGAGGCCTACGAGCAGTACTTC. The full variable domain, rest sourced from reference TRBV15 and TRBJ2-7, is DAMVIQNPRYQVTQFGKPVTLSCSQTLNHNVMYWYQQKSSQAPKLLFHYYDKDFNNEADTPDNFQSRRPNTSFCFLDIRSPGLGDTAMYLCATSSRDEAYEQYFGPGTRLTVT.

The CDR3 here is CASRALRRGGELFF. Here the CDR3 DNA reads TGTGCCAGCAGGGCGCTTCGAAGGGGCGGGGAGCTGTTTTTT. This rearrangement joins TRBV28 to TRBJ2-2; possible D gene TRBD1, 5 bases. Trimming left V 6 bases short and J 7 bases short, with 15 bases between. The CDR3 loop spans 14 amino acids. CDR1 and CDR2 from the germline V gene are MDHEN and SYDVKM.

V is TRBV7-8 and J is TRBJ1-2, with 9 bases fitting TRBD1. There are 15 residues in the CDR3. CDR1 and CDR2 from the germline V gene are SGHVS and FQNEAQ. The J segment lost 5 bases and the V segment lost 5 bases, leaving 9 bases of the junction unmatched. The CDR3 reads CASSAHEGQGYGYTF. CDR3 sequence (DNA): TGTGCCAGCAGCGCCCACGAGGGACAGGGATATGGCTACACCTTC. Combining the CDR3 with reference TRBV7-8 and TRBJ1-2 gives the whole variable domain GAGVSQSPRYKVAKRGQDVALRCDPISGHVSLFWYQQALGQGPEFLTYFQNEAQLDKSGLPSDRFFAERPEGSVSTLKIQRTQQEDSAVYLCASSAHEGQGYGYTFGSGTRLTVV.

This clone was seen once. V and J are TRBV19 and TRBJ1-1, with D perhaps matching TRBD1 (6 bases). The V end was cut by 5 bases, the J end by 3 bases, with 19 bases between. This CDR3 comprises 16 residues. Germline assignment: CDR1 LNHDA and CDR2 SQIVND (reference sequence). The CDR3 coding sequence is TGTGCCAGTAGTGAAAACAGGGAAAAGGTAGACACTGAAGCTTTCTTT. This sequence encodes CASSENREKVDTEAFF.

This clone was seen more than once but under ten times. V gene TRBV29-1 combines with J gene TRBJ1-3; no clear D gene. Germline CDR1 and CDR2: SQVTM and ANQGSEA. This CDR3 comprises 12 residues. The ends were cut back, 4 bases at V and 3 bases at J, with 7 bases in the middle. In DNA, the CDR3 is TGCAGCGTTGGCTGGAGTGGAAACACCATATATTTT. Translating it yields CSVGWSGNTIYF. The complete variable domain, with remaining parts taken from reference TRBV29-1 and TRBJ1-3, reads SAVISQKPSRDICQRGTSLTIQCQVDSQVTMMFWYRQQPGQSLTLIATANQGSEATYESGFVIDKFPISRPNLTFSTLTVSNMSPEDSSIYLCSVGWSGNTIYFGEGSWLTVV.

Notes on this clone: Additional DNA sequences in this sample encode the identical CDR3. The chain joins TRBV7-2 to TRBJ1-2; D remains ambiguous. The CDR3 consists of 13 residues. Germline assignment: CDR1 SGHTA and CDR2 FQGNSA. V was trimmed by 1 base and J by 2 bases, leaving 5 bases between them. The DNA of the CDR3 is TGTGCCAGCAGCTTAGGCAGGAACTATGGCTACACCTTC. Its protein is CASSLGRNYGYTF.

The chain combines TRBV20-1 with TRBJ2-3; D might be TRBD1 (6 bases). The V end lost 8 bases, the J end lost 9 bases, and 15 bases lay between the germline ends. The germline V gene encodes CDR1 DFQATT and CDR2 SNEGSKA (reference sequence). This CDR3 is built from 11 residues. Here the CDR3 DNA reads TGCAGTACACCGACAGGCCTCACGCAGTATTTT. It translates to CSTPTGLTQYF.